Listed below are T cell receptor beta chains from one sample, sequenced in a study of cytotoxic CD8 clonotypes in ibrutinib-treated CLL. The table came from immunoSEQ multiplex PCR; TCRdb's copy has only in-frame clones and leaves some out. The data hold 250,000 to 350,000 clones, with around 76% observed a single time. Sequencing used PBMCs, obtained at disease progression, from a patient treated with ibrutinib. Every receptor here comes from a human donor with chronic lymphocytic leukemia. The CDR3 runs from the conserved cysteine through the conserved F or W. Each record gives: CDR3 protein, V gene, CDR3 length, J gene.

CDR3 protein: CASSSGVTGSGNTIYF
V gene: TRBV5-4
CDR3 length: 16
J gene: TRBJ1-3

CDR3 protein: CASSILPGTSGRYNEQFF
V gene: TRBV19
CDR3 length: 18
J gene: TRBJ2-1

CDR3 protein: CASSGVRAATDTQYF
V gene: TRBV5-4
CDR3 length: 15
J gene: TRBJ2-3

CDR3 protein: CASSQELRTGGEGGYTF
V gene: TRBV4-1
CDR3 length: 17
J gene: TRBJ1-2

CDR3 protein: CASTHGIFGLNTEAFF
V gene: TRBV18
CDR3 length: 16
J gene: TRBJ1-1

CDR3 protein: CSVEDFVQGQWWVGYGYTF
V gene: TRBV29-1
CDR3 length: 19
J gene: TRBJ1-2

CDR3 protein: CSARWKETQYF
V gene: TRBV20-1
CDR3 length: 11
J gene: TRBJ2-5

CDR3 protein: CASTPWQGGNQPQHF
V gene: TRBV19
CDR3 length: 15
J gene: TRBJ1-5

CDR3 protein: CASSPGEYTEAFF
V gene: TRBV18
CDR3 length: 13
J gene: TRBJ1-1

CDR3 protein: CASAPHDREQYF
V gene: TRBV10-2
CDR3 length: 12
J gene: TRBJ2-7

CDR3 protein: CASSLIVLAGAYNEQFF
V gene: TRBV5-1
CDR3 length: 17
J gene: TRBJ2-1

CDR3 protein: CASSLGGPKQFF
V gene: TRBV7-9
CDR3 length: 12
J gene: TRBJ2-1

CDR3 protein: CASSQDLALSTDTQYF
V gene: TRBV14
CDR3 length: 16
J gene: TRBJ2-3

CDR3 protein: CASSPQLRDSPLHF
V gene: TRBV18
CDR3 length: 14
J gene: TRBJ1-6

CDR3 protein: CASSLDSNYGYTF
V gene: TRBV7-9
CDR3 length: 13
J gene: TRBJ1-2

CDR3 protein: CSVEGRGRKLFF
V gene: TRBV29-1
CDR3 length: 12
J gene: TRBJ1-4